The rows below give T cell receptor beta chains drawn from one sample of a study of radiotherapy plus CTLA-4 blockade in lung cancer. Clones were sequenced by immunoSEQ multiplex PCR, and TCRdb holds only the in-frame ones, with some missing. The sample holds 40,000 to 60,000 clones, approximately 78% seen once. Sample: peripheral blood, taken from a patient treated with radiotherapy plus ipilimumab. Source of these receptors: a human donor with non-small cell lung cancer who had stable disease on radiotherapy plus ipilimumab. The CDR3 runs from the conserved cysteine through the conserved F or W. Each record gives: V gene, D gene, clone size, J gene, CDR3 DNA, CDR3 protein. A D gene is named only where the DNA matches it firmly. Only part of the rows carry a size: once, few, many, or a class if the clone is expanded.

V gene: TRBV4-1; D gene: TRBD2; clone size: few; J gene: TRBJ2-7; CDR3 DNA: TGCGCCAGCAGCCAAGAAGGGGAGACTAGCGCCTCCTACGAGCAGTACTTC; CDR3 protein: CASSQEGETSASYEQYF
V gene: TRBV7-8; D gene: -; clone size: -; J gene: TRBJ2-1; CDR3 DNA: TGTGCCAGCAGCTTAGACCGGGATGAGTCCTACAATGAGCAGTTCTTC; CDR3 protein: CASSLDRDESYNEQFF
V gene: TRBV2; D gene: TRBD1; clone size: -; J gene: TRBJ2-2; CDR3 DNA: TGTGCCAGCAGTGAAATCGGGTGGGCAGGGGGCACCGGGGAGCTGTTTTTT; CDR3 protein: CASSEIGWAGGTGELFF
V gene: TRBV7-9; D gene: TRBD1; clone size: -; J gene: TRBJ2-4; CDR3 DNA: TGTGCCAGCAGCCCAACGACAGGGGTTAACATTCAGTACTTC; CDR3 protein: CASSPTTGVNIQYF
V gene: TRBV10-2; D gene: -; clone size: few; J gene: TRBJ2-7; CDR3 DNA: TGCGCCAGCAGTGAGGGATGGGTTTGGAGCCGAGTACCATCCTACGAGCAGTACTTC; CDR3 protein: CASSEGWVWSRVPSYEQYF
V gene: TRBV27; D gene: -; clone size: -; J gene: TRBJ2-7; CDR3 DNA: TGTGCCAGCAGTTTATCTGAAGGGGCCTCCTACGAGCAGTACTTC; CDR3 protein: CASSLSEGASYEQYF
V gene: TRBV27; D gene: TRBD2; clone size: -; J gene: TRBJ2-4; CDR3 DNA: TGTGCCAGCAGCGGACAAGGACTAGCGGGAACCCCATCCAAAAACATTCAGTACTTC; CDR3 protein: CASSGQGLAGTPSKNIQYF
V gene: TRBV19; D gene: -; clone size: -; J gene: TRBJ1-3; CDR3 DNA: TGTGCCACCAGGTCAGTGAGCTCTGGAAACACCATATATTTT; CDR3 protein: CATRSVSSGNTIYF
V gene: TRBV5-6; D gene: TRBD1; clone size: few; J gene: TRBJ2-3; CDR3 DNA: TGTGCCAGCAGCCCGGACAGGGGGCGGACAGATACGCAGTATTTT; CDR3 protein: CASSPDRGRTDTQYF
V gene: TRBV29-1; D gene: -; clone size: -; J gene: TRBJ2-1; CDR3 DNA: TGCAGCGTCGAAACAGGGAGGGGTGAGCAGTTCTTC; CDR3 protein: CSVETGRGEQFF
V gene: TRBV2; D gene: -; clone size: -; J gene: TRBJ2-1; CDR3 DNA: TGTGCCAGCAGTCGGGGGGCGGGCCCCTACAATGAGCAGTTCTTC; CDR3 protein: CASSRGAGPYNEQFF
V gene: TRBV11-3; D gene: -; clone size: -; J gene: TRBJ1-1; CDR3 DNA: TGTGCCAGCAGCTTCTCTTTGAACACTGAAGCTTTCTTT; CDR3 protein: CASSFSLNTEAFF
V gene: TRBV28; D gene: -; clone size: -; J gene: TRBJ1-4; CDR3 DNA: TGTGCCAGCAGTTACCCCTTTCTCCAGGGTACTAATGAAAAACTGTTTTTT; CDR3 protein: CASSYPFLQGTNEKLFF
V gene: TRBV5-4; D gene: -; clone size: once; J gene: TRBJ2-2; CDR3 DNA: TGTGCCAGCAGCATACACTACCCAGGGGCCACCGGGGAGCTGTTTTTT; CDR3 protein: CASSIHYPGATGELFF
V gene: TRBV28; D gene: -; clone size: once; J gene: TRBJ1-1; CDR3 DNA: TGTGCCAGCAATTCCAGGACGTCGGGGGGGAAGTACACTGAAGCTTTCTTT; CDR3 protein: CASNSRTSGGKYTEAFF
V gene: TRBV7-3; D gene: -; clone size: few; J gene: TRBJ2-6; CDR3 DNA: TGTGCCAGCAGCTTAGTTCTTTCCGGGGCCAACGTCCTGACTTTC; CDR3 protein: CASSLVLSGANVLTF
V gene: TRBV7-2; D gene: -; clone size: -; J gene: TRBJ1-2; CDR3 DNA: TGTGCCAGCAGCTCGAACAGCGGGGGCTACACCTTC; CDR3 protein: CASSSNSGGYTF
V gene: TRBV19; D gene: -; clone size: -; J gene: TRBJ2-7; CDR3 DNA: TGTGCCAGTAGCGCTAAGTGGGAGAATCCCGAGCAGTACTTC; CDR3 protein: CASSAKWENPEQYF
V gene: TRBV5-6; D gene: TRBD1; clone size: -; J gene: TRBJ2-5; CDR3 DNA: TGTGCCAGTTTGGGGCAGGGGGATCCTAGAAGGCGGGAGACCCAGTACTTC; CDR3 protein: CASLGQGDPRRRETQYF
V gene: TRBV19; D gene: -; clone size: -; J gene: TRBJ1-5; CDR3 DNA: TGTGCCAGTAGTAATGGACAGAGAAGCAATCAGCCCCAGCATTTT; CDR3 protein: CASSNGQRSNQPQHF
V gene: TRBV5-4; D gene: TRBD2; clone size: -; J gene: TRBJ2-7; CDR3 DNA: TGTGCCAGCAGGGCGGGACTAGCGGCTTACGAGCAGTACTTC; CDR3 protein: CASRAGLAAYEQYF
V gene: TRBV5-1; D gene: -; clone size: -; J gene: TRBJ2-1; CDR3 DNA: TGCGCCAGCAGCCCCACTAGCTACAATGAGCAGTTCTTC; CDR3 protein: CASSPTSYNEQFF
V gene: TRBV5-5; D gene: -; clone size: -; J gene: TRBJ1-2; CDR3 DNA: TGTGCCAGCAGAGCTACAGGGAACTATGGCTACACCTTC; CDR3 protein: CASRATGNYGYTF